Each of the 18 T cell receptor beta chains below was sequenced from the same sample in a study of circulating and synovial CD4+ cells in juvenile arthritis. Some clones are missing from TCRdb's copy, which holds only in-frame ones; the method was immunoSEQ multiplex PCR. The profile covers over a thousand clones, with about 91% appearing a single time and approximately 12% taken by the ten largest. Sample: HLA-DR+ CD4+ T cells from blood. Described subset: circulating pathogenic-like lymphocytes, sorted as HLA-DR+CD14-CD3+CD4+CD25low/- blood T cells. The receptor source for this set is a human patient with juvenile idiopathic arthritis. Some clones in this sample may be carry-over from other donors' samples.

This sequence joins TRBV5-6 and TRBJ2-1; perhaps TRBD1 as D (5 bases). This CDR3 is built from 13 residues. Germline CDR1 and CDR2: SGHDT and YYEEEE. V was shortened by 5 bases and J by 4 bases, with 10 bases between the two germline ends. The CDR3 loop reads CASSAPGYNEQFF. The CDR3 bases are TGTGCCAGCAGTGCTCCAGGGTACAATGAGCAGTTCTTC.

This chain connects TRBV15 to TRBJ1-2; 7 positions agree with TRBD1. The CDR3 is 13 residues long. With 5 bases clipped from V and 7 bases from J, the junction kept 7 bases outside the gene matches. Germline CDR1 LNHNV, CDR2 YYDKDF (reference sequence). The CDR3 coding sequence is TGTGCCACCAGCCCTGACAGGGTCCTTGGCTACACCTTC. Protein product: CATSPDRVLGYTF.

The chain joins TRBV5-1 to TRBJ1-5, with D uncertain. CDR1 and CDR2 from the germline V gene are SGHRS and YFSETQ. The V gene lost 0 bases and the J gene lost 1 base, with 8 bases spanning the gap. The CDR3 covers 15 residues. The CDR3 loop reads CASSLAGVSNQPQHF. In DNA, the CDR3 is TGCGCCAGCAGCTTGGCCGGAGTAAGCAATCAGCCCCAGCATTTT.

V usage is TRBV9 and J usage is TRBJ2-7; TRBD1 agrees at 8 bases. V shed 2 bases, J shed 8 bases, and the junction held 9 bases outside the gene matches. This CDR3 spans 14 amino acids. Germline values: CDR1 SGDLS, CDR2 YYNGEE. CDR3 amino acids: CASSVGQEAFQQYF. DNA for the CDR3: TGTGCCAGCAGCGTGGGACAGGAGGCCTTCCAGCAGTACTTC.

The chain uses TRBV30 and TRBJ1-4, with 7 positions matching TRBD1. The CDR3 spans 13 residues. The trim removed 7 bases at V and 3 bases at J, leaving 5 bases unmatched. Germline V gene data show CDR1 as GTSNPN and CDR2 as SVGIG (reference sequence). The CDR3 sequence is CAYSGTANEKLFF. Written as DNA, the CDR3 is TGTGCCTACTCCGGGACAGCTAATGAAAAACTGTTTTTT.

In DNA, the CDR3 is TGTGCCAGCAGCTCCCCGGGACAGGGGGCCACTGAAGCTTTCTTT. Amino acids: CASSSPGQGATEAFF. V and J are TRBV13 and TRBJ1-1; 12 positions agree with TRBD1. From germline, CDR1 is PRHDT and CDR2 FYEKMQ (reference sequence). This CDR3 has 15 residues. V dropped 4 bases and J dropped 4; count of bases not matched to a gene: 4.

This chain uses TRBV18 with TRBJ1-5, with 9 bases matching TRBD1. This CDR3 comprises 14 residues. The junction had 1 base not matched to a gene; V was cut back by 3 bases and J by 4 bases. In germline, CDR1 is KGHSH, CDR2 LQKENI. CDR3 DNA: TGTGCCAGCTCACCGGGACAGGGTAATCAGCCCCAGCATTTT. This sequence encodes CASSPGQGNQPQHF.

This sequence joins TRBV7-9 and TRBJ2-7, with TRBD2 matching 9 bases. J was trimmed by 2 bases and V by 1 base; bases with no gene match: 6. Germline V gene data show CDR1 as SEHNR and CDR2 as FQNEAQ (reference sequence). CDR3 length: 16 amino acids. The CDR3 loop is CASSLVGSGSPYEQYF. The CDR3 bases are TGTGCCAGCAGCTTAGTAGGTAGCGGGAGCCCCTACGAGCAGTACTTC.

This chain uses TRBV29-1 with TRBJ2-1, with 13 bases lining up with TRBD2. Unmatched junction bases numbered 6, after V lost 7 bases and J lost 9 bases. Looked up from germline, CDR1 is SQVTM and CDR2 is ANQGSEA. The CDR3 runs to 13 residues. In DNA, the CDR3 is TGCAGCGCCTTCGGACTAGCGGGAGTTGAGCAGTTCTTC. Residues: CSAFGLAGVEQFF.

V usage is TRBV21-1 and J usage is TRBJ2-1; TRBD1 is taken as the D call from the table, unchecked against the DNA. TRBV21-1 is flagged as a pseudogene. The CDR3 length is 17 residues. The CDR3 nucleotides read TGTGCCAGCAGCAAAGCTTCAGGACAGGGGTTTTACAATGAGCAGTTCTTC. Its protein product is CASSKASGQGFYNEQFF.

This clone turned up a few times. The gene calls are TRBV6-1 and TRBJ1-2; D gene uncertain. The CDR3 is made up of 14 amino acids. CDR1 is MNHNS, CDR2 SASEGT, per germline. V shed 2 bases and J shed 9 bases, with 16 bases lying between them. The CDR3 protein is CASSETAGQKRYTF. The CDR3 DNA reads as TGTGCCAGCAGTGAAACGGCAGGTCAGAAACGCTACACCTTC.

This chain connects TRBV7-9 to TRBJ2-7, with D perhaps matching TRBD1 (5 bases). Trimming cost V 4 bases and J 2 bases, with 24 bases left between them. In germline, CDR1 is SEHNR, CDR2 FQNEAQ (reference sequence). There are 18 residues in the CDR3. CDR3 residues: CASSSPWSAGKRTYEQYF. In DNA form, the CDR3 reads TGTGCCAGCAGCTCACCCTGGTCGGCAGGGAAAAGAACCTACGAGCAGTACTTC.

This clone occurred once. The chain has TRBV25-1 and TRBJ2-4, with D possibly TRBD2 on 6 matching bases. Between the trimmed V and J ends, which lost 3 bases and 0 bases, there was a span of 6 bases. This CDR3 has 14 residues. In germline, CDR1 is MGHDK, CDR2 SYGVNS. The CDR3 DNA is TGTGCCAGCAGTGAGGGACTAGCCAAAAACATTCAGTACTTC. Translation gives CASSEGLAKNIQYF.

The chain employs TRBV9 and TRBJ2-1; 10 positions agree with TRBD2. V was clipped by 0 bases and J by 7 bases; unmatched bases: 7. Germline V lookup: CDR1 SGDLS, CDR2 YYNGEE. The CDR3 length is 16 residues. CDR3 DNA sequence: TGTGCCAGCAGCGTAGATCCTAGCGGGAGCGGGAATGAGCAGTTCTTC. Residues: CASSVDPSGSGNEQFF.

Comments on this clone: A read error may account for a junction end that differs from germline. This chain joins TRBV5-1 and TRBJ2-5; possibly TRBD2 for D (5 bases). In germline, CDR1 is SGHRS, CDR2 YFSETQ. The CDR3 sequence is 15 residues long. The CDR3: CASSLATGTQETRYF. In DNA, the CDR3 is TGCGCCAGCAGCTTGGCAACGGGAACGCAAGAGACCCGGTACTTC.

This rearrangement joins TRBV10-3 to TRBJ1-1; 9 bases line up with TRBD1. Per germline, CDR1 ENHRY and CDR2 SYGVKD. V gave up 8 bases and J gave up 6 bases; unmatched junction bases: 7. This CDR3 has 13 amino acids. The CDR3 DNA sequence: TGTGCCATCTCACAGGGGGCTCTCGCTGAAGCTTTCTTT. It translates to CAISQGALAEAFF.

The chain joins TRBV30 to TRBJ1-5; TRBD1 aligns across 7 bases. Germline V CDR1 and CDR2: GTSNPN, SVGIG (reference sequence). The CDR3 has 12 residues. Trimming removed 7 bases from V and 3 bases from J; junction bases left unmatched: 3. In DNA, the CDR3 is TGTGCCTCCGGACAGGTCAATCAGCCCCAGCATTTT. Amino acid sequence: CASGQVNQPQHF. Supplemented by reference TRBV30 and TRBJ1-5, the full variable domain reads SQTIHQWPATLVQPVGSPLSLECTVEGTSNPNLYWYRQAAGRGLQLLFYSVGIGQISSEVPQNLSASRPQDRQFILSSKKLLLSDSGFYLCASGQVNQPQHFGDGTRLSIL.

This chain uses TRBV19 with TRBJ1-5; D ambiguous. V lost 8 bases and J 3 bases, leaving 14 bases between the germline ends. The CDR3 totals 14 residues. From germline, CDR1 is LNHDA and CDR2 SQIVND (reference sequence). This chain's CDR3 is CASWSRGSNQPQHF. The DNA of the CDR3 is TGTGCCAGTTGGAGTCGAGGCTCCAATCAGCCCCAGCATTTT.